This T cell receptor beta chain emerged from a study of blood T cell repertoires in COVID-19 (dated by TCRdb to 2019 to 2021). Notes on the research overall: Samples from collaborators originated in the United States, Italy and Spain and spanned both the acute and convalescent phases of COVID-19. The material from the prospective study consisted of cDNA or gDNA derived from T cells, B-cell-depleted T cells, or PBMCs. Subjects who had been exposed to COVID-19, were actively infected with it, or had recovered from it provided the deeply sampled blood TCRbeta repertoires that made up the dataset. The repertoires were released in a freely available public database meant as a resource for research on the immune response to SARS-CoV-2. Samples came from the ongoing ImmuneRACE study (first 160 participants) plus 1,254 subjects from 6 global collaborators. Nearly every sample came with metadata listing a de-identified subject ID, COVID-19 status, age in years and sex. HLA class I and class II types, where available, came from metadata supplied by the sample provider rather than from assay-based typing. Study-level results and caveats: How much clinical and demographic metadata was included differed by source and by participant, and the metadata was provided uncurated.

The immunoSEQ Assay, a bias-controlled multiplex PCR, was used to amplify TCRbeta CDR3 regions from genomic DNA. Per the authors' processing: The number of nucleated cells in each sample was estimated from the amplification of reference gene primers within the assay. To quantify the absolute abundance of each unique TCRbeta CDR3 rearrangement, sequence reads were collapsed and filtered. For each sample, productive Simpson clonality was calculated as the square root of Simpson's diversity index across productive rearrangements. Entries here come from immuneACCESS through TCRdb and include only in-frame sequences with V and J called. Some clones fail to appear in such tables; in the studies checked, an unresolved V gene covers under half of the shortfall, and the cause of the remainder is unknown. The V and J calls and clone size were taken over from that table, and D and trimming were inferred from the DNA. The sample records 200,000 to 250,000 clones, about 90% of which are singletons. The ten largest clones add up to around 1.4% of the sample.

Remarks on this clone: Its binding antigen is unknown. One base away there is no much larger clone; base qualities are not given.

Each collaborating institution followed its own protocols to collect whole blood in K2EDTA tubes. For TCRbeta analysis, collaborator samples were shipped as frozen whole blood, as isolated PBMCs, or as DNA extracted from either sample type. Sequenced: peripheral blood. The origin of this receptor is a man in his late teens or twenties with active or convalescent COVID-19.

The CDR3 amino acid sequence is: CASRVTRNTGELFF. The nucleotide sequence reads TGTGCCAGCAGGGTCACTAGAAACACCGGGGAGCTGTTTTTT. Recombination joined TRBV2 with TRBJ2-2; TRBD2 is possibly the D segment (5 matching bases). For CDR1 and CDR2, the germline V gene lists SNHLY and FYNNEI. From its cysteine to its phenylalanine, the CDR3 spans 14 amino acids. Only the CDR3 portion is preserved as DNA: 42 bases, with reading frame beginning at the first base. V is reduced by 6 bases and J by 2 bases, leaving a spacing of 10 bases between them.